This T cell receptor (beta chain) was recovered during a study of blood T cells in healthy people across ages. A J-beta primer mix and a sample-barcoded 5' primer were used in a second PCR of roughly 7 to 12 cycles. A single record per CDR3 protein comes from TCRdb applying MiXCR to the 5' RACE reads. The profile shows fewer than 700,000 distinct CDR3 sequences, roughly 41% of them singletons. Study-level results: From one million sequenced T cells, diversity estimates were lower bounds. The donors' CMV status was not determined, possibly confounding changes in expanded clonotypes. Observed TCR beta diversity per million T cells went down as age went up. This fall followed a roughly linear course with age.

The CDR3 has 14 amino acids. CDR1 is MNHNS and CDR2 is SASEGT in the germline V gene. Trimming left V 2 bases short and J 3 bases short, with 11 bases between. On this clonotype: Its antigen is currently unknown.

PBMCs, at least 7 million per sample, were isolated. The chain recombines TRBV6-1 with TRBJ2-7, with a possible D match to TRBD1 (6 bases). Sequencing used blood. This receptor was taken from a man older than 75 in good health. This chain's CDR3 is CASSEQGNSYEQYF. The CDR3 DNA follows: TGTGCCAGCAGTGAACAGGGGAATAGCTACGAGCAGTACTTC.